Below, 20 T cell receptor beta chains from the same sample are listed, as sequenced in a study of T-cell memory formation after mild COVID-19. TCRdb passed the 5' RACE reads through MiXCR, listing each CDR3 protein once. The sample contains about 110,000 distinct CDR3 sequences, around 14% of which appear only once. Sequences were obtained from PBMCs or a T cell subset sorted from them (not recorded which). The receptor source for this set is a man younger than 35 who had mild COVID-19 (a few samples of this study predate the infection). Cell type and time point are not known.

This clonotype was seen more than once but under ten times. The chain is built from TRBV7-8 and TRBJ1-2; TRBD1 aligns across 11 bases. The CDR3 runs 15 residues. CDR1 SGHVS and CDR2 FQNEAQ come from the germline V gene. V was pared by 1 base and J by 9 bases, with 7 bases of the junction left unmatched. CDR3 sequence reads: CASSLGGGQGASYTF. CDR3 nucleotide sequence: TGTGCCAGCAGCTTAGGAGGTGGACAGGGGGCCAGCTACACCTTC.

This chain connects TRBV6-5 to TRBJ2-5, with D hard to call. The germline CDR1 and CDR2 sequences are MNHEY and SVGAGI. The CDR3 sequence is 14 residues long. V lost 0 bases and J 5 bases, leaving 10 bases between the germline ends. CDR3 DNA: TGTGCCAGCAGTTACTCTACAGCGCCGGAGACCCAGTACTTC. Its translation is CASSYSTAPETQYF.

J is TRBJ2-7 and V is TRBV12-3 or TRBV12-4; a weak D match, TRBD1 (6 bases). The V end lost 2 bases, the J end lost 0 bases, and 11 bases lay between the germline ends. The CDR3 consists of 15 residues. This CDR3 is CASSLTAGVSYEQYF. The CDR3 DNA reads TGTGCCAGCAGTTTAACCGCAGGGGTCTCCTACGAGCAGTACTTC.

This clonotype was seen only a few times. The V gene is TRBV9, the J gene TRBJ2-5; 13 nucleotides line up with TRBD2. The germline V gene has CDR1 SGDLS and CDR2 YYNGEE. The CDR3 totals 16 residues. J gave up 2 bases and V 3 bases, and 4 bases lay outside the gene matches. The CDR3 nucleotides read TGTGCCAGCAGCGGTGGACTAGCGGGGGCTCAAGAGACCCAGTACTTC. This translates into CASSGGLAGAQETQYF.

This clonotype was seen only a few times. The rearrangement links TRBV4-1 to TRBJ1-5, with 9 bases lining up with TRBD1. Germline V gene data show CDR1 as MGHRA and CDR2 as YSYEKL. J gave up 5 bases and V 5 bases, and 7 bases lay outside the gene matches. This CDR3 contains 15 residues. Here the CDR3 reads CASSVQGARDQPQHF. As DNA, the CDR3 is TGCGCCAGCAGCGTACAGGGGGCGAGAGATCAGCCCCAGCATTTT.

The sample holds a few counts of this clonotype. CDR3 sequence (DNA): TGTGCTAGTGGCCTCGGGGGGGATTTGACTGAAGCTTTCTTT. Translated, it gives CASGLGGDLTEAFF. This chain uses TRBV12-5 with TRBJ1-1, with a weak D call TRBD1 (5 bases). The CDR3 has 14 residues. Trimming removed 6 bases from V and 5 bases from J, with 16 bases in between. Germline-derived CDR1 and CDR2 are LGHNT and FRNRAP.

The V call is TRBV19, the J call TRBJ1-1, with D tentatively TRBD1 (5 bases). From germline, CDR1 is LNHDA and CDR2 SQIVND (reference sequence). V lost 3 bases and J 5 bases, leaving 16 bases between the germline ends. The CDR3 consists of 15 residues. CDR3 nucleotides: TGTGCCAGTAGTATCTTACGGGGCTCCGGGACTGAAGCTTTCTTT. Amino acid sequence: CASSILRGSGTEAFF. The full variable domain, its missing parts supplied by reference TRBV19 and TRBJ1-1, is DGGITQSPKYLFRKEGQNVTLSCEQNLNHDAMYWYRQDPGQGLRLIYYSQIVNDFQKGDIAEGYSVSREKKESFPLTVTSAQKNPTAFYLCASSILRGSGTEAFFGQGTRLTVV.

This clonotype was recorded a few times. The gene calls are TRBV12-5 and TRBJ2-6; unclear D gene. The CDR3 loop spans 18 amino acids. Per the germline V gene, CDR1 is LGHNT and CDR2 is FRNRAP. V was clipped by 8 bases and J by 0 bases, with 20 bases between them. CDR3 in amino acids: CASKVSPTGRSGANVLTF. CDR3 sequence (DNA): TGTGCTAGTAAAGTTTCACCGACGGGTCGCTCTGGGGCCAACGTCCTGACTTTC.

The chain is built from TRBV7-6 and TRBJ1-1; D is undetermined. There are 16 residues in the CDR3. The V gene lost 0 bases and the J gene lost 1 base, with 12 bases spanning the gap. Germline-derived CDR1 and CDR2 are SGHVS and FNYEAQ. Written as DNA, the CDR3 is TGTGCCAGCAGCTTAGCGACTTCCCCGGCGAACACTGAAGCTTTCTTT. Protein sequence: CASSLATSPANTEAFF.

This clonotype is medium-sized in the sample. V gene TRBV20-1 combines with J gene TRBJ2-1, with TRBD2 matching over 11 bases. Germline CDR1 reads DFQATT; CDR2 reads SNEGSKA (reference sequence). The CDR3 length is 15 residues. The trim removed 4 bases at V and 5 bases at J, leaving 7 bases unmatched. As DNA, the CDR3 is TGCAGTGCTACCATAGCGGGGGGGAACAACAATGAGCAGTTCTTC. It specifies CSATIAGGNNNEQFF.

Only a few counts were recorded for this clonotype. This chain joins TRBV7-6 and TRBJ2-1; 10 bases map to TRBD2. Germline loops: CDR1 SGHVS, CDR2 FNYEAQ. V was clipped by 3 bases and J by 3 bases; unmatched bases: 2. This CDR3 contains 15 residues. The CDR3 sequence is CASSLVAGGYNEQFF. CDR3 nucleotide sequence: TGTGCCAGCAGCTTGGTAGCGGGGGGCTACAATGAGCAGTTCTTC. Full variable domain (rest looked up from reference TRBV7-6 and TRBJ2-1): GAGVSQSPRYKVTKRGQDVALRCDPISGHVSLYWYRQALGQGPEFLTYFNYEAQQDKSGLPNDRFSAERPEGSISTLTIQRTEQRDSAMYRCASSLVAGGYNEQFFGPGTRLTVL.

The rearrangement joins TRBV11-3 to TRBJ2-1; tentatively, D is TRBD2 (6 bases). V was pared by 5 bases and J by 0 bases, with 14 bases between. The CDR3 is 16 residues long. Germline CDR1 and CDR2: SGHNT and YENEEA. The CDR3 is CASSAGHLSSYNEQFF. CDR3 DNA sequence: TGTGCCAGCAGCGCGGGGCATCTTTCCTCCTACAATGAGCAGTTCTTC.

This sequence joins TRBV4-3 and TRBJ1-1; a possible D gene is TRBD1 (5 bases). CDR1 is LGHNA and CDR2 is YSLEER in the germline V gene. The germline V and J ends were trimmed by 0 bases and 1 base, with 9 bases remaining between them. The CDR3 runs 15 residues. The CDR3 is CASSQDWGRNTEAFF. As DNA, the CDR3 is TGCGCCAGCAGCCAAGATTGGGGGAGGAACACTGAAGCTTTCTTT.

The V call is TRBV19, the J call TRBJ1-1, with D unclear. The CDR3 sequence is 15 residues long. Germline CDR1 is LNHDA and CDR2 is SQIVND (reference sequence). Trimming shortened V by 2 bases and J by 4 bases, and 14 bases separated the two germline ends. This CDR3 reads CASSITPGLGTEAFF. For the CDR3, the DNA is TGTGCCAGTAGTATAACGCCGGGCTTGGGCACTGAAGCTTTCTTT.

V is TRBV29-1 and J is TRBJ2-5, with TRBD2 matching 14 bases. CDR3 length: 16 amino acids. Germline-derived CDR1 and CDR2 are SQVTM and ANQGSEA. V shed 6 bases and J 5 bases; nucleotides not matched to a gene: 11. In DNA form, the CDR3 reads TGCAGCGTCGACCCCGGACTAGCGGGGGGCTGGGAGACCCAGTACTTC. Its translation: CSVDPGLAGGWETQYF. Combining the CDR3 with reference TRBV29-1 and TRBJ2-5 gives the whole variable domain SAVISQKPSRDICQRGTSLTIQCQVDSQVTMMFWYRQQPGQSLTLIATANQGSEATYESGFVIDKFPISRPNLTFSTLTVSNMSPEDSSIYLCSVDPGLAGGWETQYFGPGTRLLVL.

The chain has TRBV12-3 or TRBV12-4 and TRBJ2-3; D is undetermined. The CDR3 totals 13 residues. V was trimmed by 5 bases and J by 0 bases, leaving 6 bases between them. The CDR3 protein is CASSRSSTDTQYF. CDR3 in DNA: TGTGCCAGCAGTAGGTCGAGCACAGATACGCAGTATTTT.

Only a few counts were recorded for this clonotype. The CDR3, as DNA: TGTGCCAGCAGACCCCGGACAGGGGGCCACGAGCAGTACTTC. The encoded protein is CASRPRTGGHEQYF. This sequence joins TRBV6-2 or TRBV6-3 and TRBJ2-7; 11 bases line up with TRBD1. Trimming removed 6 bases from V and 5 bases from J; junction bases left unmatched: 6. This CDR3 is built from 14 residues. The germline gives CDR1 MNHEY, CDR2 SVGEGT.

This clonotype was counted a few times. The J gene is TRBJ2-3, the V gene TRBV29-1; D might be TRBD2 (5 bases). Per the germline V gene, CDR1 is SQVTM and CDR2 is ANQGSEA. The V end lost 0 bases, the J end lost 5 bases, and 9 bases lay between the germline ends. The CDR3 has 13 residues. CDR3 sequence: CSVEDLGGDTQYF. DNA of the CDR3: TGCAGCGTTGAAGACCTCGGAGGAGATACGCAGTATTTT.

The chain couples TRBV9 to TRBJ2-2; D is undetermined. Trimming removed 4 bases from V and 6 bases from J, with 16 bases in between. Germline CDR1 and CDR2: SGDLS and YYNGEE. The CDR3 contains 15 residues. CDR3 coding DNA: TGTGCCAGCAGCCCCCAAAACAGAGGCGCCGGGGAGCTGTTTTTT. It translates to CASSPQNRGAGELFF.

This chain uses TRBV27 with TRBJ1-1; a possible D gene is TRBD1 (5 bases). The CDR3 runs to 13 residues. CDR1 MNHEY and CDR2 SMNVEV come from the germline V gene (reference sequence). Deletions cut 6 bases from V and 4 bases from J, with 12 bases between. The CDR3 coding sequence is TGTGCCAGCAGGCCAAGGGGAGGCACTGAAGCTTTCTTT. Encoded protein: CASRPRGGTEAFF.